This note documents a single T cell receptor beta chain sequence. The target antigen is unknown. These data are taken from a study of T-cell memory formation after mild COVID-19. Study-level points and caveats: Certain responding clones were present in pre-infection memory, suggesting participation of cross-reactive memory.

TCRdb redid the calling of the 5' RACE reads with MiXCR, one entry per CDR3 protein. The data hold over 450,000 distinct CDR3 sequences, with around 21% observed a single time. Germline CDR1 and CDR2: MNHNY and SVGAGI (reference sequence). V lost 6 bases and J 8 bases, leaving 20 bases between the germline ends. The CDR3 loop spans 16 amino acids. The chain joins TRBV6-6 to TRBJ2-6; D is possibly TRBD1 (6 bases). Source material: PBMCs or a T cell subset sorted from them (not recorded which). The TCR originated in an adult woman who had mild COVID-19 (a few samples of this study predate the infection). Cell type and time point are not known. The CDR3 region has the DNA TGTGCCAGCAGGATAGCACGGGACACCGTGCCCAACGTCCTGACTTTC. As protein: CASRIARDTVPNVLTF.